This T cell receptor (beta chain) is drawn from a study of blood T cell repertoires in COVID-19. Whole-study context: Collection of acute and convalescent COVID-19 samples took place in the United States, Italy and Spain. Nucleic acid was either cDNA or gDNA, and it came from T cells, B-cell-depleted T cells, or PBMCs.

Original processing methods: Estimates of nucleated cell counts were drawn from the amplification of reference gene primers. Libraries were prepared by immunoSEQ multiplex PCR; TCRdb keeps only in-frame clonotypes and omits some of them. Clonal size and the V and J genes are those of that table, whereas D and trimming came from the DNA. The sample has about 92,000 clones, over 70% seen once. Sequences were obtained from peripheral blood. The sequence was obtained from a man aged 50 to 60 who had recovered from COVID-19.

The CDR3 DNA reads as TGTGCCAGCAGCTCGGGACAGGGGGGGACAGATACGCAGTATTTT. Amino acid sequence: CASSSGQGGTDTQYF. The genes are TRBV7-9 and TRBJ2-3, with 11 nucleotides matching TRBD1. The trim removed 4 bases at V and 3 bases at J, leaving 3 bases unmatched. Germline V lookup: CDR1 SEHNR, CDR2 FQNEAQ (reference sequence). The CDR3 sequence is 15 residues long.